A selection of T cell receptor beta chains follows, all from one sample in a study of blood T cell repertoires in COVID-19. Using immunoSEQ multiplex PCR, the repertoire was profiled, and TCRdb retains in-frame clones only, with some absent. The sample lists some 400,000 clones, about 87% occurring once. Sequences were obtained from peripheral blood. These receptors all come from a woman between 55 and 75 years old with COVID-19, enrolled during active disease. Each CDR3 is given with its conserved first and last residue. The order of the fields is J gene, D gene, V gene, clone size, CDR3 protein, CDR3 DNA. A D gene is named only where the DNA matches it firmly. Expanded clones are given a class, and other clones once, few, many or no size at all.

J gene: TRBJ1-1
D gene: .
V gene: TRBV2
clone size: .
CDR3 protein: CASSEGANRAFF
CDR3 DNA: TGTGCCAGCAGTGAGGGGGCAAATCGGGCTTTCTTT

J gene: TRBJ1-3
D gene: .
V gene: TRBV3-1/TRBV3-2
clone size: once
CDR3 protein: CASSQDTWRGSGNTIYF
CDR3 DNA: TGTGCCAGCAGCCAAGATACCTGGAGGGGCTCTGGAAACACCATATATTTT

J gene: TRBJ2-2
D gene: .
V gene: TRBV7-3
clone size: once
CDR3 protein: CASSFIPNTGELFF
CDR3 DNA: TGTGCCAGCAGCTTTATCCCGAACACCGGGGAGCTGTTTTTT

J gene: TRBJ1-5
D gene: .
V gene: TRBV9
clone size: .
CDR3 protein: CASSVAPSQPQHF
CDR3 DNA: TGTGCCAGCAGCGTAGCTCCCTCTCAGCCCCAGCATTTT

J gene: TRBJ2-3
D gene: TRBD2
V gene: TRBV10-1
clone size: .
CDR3 protein: CASSDRLAGGIETQYF
CDR3 DNA: TGCGCCAGCAGTGACCGACTAGCGGGGGGGATAGAGACGCAGTATTTT

J gene: TRBJ2-2
D gene: TRBD2
V gene: TRBV5-1
clone size: .
CDR3 protein: CASSLGRVAGKTGELFF
CDR3 DNA: TGCGCCAGCAGCTTGGGTCGGGTAGCGGGGAAGACCGGGGAGCTGTTTTTT

J gene: TRBJ1-2
D gene: TRBD1
V gene: TRBV5-1
clone size: .
CDR3 protein: CASSWDSAGYGYTF
CDR3 DNA: TGCGCCAGCAGCTGGGACAGTGCCGGGTATGGCTACACCTTC

J gene: TRBJ2-3
D gene: TRBD2
V gene: TRBV12-5
clone size: .
CDR3 protein: CASGLVDGGREKYF
CDR3 DNA: TGTGCTAGTGGCTTGGTGGATGGCGGGAGGGAGAAGTATTTT

J gene: TRBJ1-5
D gene: TRBD1
V gene: TRBV6-6
clone size: few
CDR3 protein: CASSYLGQGDQPQHF
CDR3 DNA: TGTGCCAGCAGTTATCTAGGACAGGGAGATCAGCCCCAGCATTTT

J gene: TRBJ1-4
D gene: TRBD1
V gene: TRBV5-6
clone size: .
CDR3 protein: CASSLDRGVTNEKLFF
CDR3 DNA: TGTGCCAGCAGCTTGGACAGGGGAGTAACTAATGAAAAACTGTTTTTT

J gene: TRBJ1-5
D gene: TRBD1
V gene: TRBV5-1
clone size: .
CDR3 protein: CASRPGTGRNQPQHF
CDR3 DNA: TGCGCCAGCAGACCTGGGACAGGTAGGAATCAGCCCCAGCATTTT

J gene: TRBJ2-2
D gene: TRBD1
V gene: TRBV19
clone size: .
CDR3 protein: CASSGAGGGTGELFF
CDR3 DNA: TGTGCCAGTAGTGGCGCAGGGGGCGGCACCGGGGAGCTGTTTTTT

J gene: TRBJ2-3
D gene: .
V gene: TRBV2
clone size: .
CDR3 protein: CASSLERPDTQYF
CDR3 DNA: TGTGCCAGCAGCCTGGAGCGTCCAGATACGCAGTATTTT

J gene: TRBJ2-2
D gene: TRBD1
V gene: TRBV6-5
clone size: .
CDR3 protein: CASRDHRGTGELFF
CDR3 DNA: TGTGCCAGCAGAGATCACAGGGGTACCGGGGAGCTGTTTTTT

J gene: TRBJ2-1
D gene: TRBD2
V gene: TRBV2
clone size: .
CDR3 protein: CASLGLAGGRQFF
CDR3 DNA: TGTGCCAGCCTAGGACTAGCGGGGGGGCGGCAGTTCTTC

J gene: TRBJ1-6
D gene: .
V gene: TRBV19
clone size: .
CDR3 protein: CASSIVLQGSYNSPLHF
CDR3 DNA: TGTGCCAGTAGTATCGTCCTCCAGGGCTCCTATAATTCACCCCTCCACTTT

J gene: TRBJ1-2
D gene: TRBD1
V gene: TRBV18
clone size: .
CDR3 protein: CASSPGTGGDYGYTF
CDR3 DNA: TGTGCCAGCTCACCAGGGACAGGGGGGGACTATGGCTACACCTTC

J gene: TRBJ1-2
D gene: .
V gene: TRBV21-1
clone size: .
CDR3 protein: CASSKENRGSF
CDR3 DNA: TGTGCCAGCAGCAAAGAGAACAGAGGGTCCTTC

J gene: TRBJ1-6
D gene: TRBD1
V gene: TRBV9
clone size: .
CDR3 protein: CASSGSGQSNSPLHF
CDR3 DNA: TGTGCCAGCAGCGGGTCGGGACAGAGTAATTCACCCCTCCACTTT

J gene: TRBJ1-2
D gene: .
V gene: TRBV5-4
clone size: .
CDR3 protein: CASSYTSAGGGYTF
CDR3 DNA: TGTGCCAGCAGCTACACCTCGGCGGGGGGTGGCTACACCTTC

J gene: TRBJ2-1
D gene: .
V gene: TRBV4-2
clone size: .
CDR3 protein: CASSQAQVSGYNEQFF
CDR3 DNA: TGTGCCAGCAGCCAAGCCCAGGTTTCCGGCTACAATGAGCAGTTCTTC

J gene: TRBJ2-1
D gene: TRBD1
V gene: TRBV19
clone size: once
CDR3 protein: CASSTPGQLNEQFF
CDR3 DNA: TGTGCCAGTAGTACCCCGGGACAGCTAAATGAGCAGTTCTTC

J gene: TRBJ1-2
D gene: TRBD1
V gene: TRBV3-1/TRBV3-2
clone size: .
CDR3 protein: CASRLGQNYGYTF
CDR3 DNA: TGTGCCAGCAGATTGGGACAGAACTATGGCTACACCTTC

J gene: TRBJ2-3
D gene: TRBD1
V gene: TRBV6-5
clone size: .
CDR3 protein: CASSLQGPKDTQYF
CDR3 DNA: TGTGCCAGCAGCCTACAGGGGCCCAAAGATACGCAGTATTTT

J gene: TRBJ2-7
D gene: TRBD2
V gene: TRBV6-1
clone size: .
CDR3 protein: CASSDAGGPDEQYF
CDR3 DNA: TGTGCCAGCAGTGATGCGGGGGGGCCGGACGAGCAGTACTTC

J gene: TRBJ1-6
D gene: TRBD1
V gene: TRBV27
clone size: .
CDR3 protein: CASSWDRGRSPLHF
CDR3 DNA: TGTGCCAGCAGTTGGGACAGGGGACGTTCACCCCTCCACTTT

J gene: TRBJ1-5
D gene: .
V gene: TRBV6-5
clone size: .
CDR3 protein: CASSSIPGGDQPQHF
CDR3 DNA: TGTGCCAGCAGTTCTATCCCGGGGGGAGATCAGCCCCAGCATTTT

J gene: TRBJ2-1
D gene: .
V gene: TRBV24-1
clone size: .
CDR3 protein: CATSAAGSYNEQFF
CDR3 DNA: TGTGCCACCAGTGCCGCGGGCTCCTACAATGAGCAGTTCTTC

J gene: TRBJ1-5
D gene: .
V gene: TRBV13
clone size: .
CDR3 protein: CASSLSGGMSNQPQHF
CDR3 DNA: TGTGCCAGCAGCTTATCTGGGGGCATGAGCAATCAGCCCCAGCATTTT

J gene: TRBJ1-5
D gene: .
V gene: TRBV19
clone size: .
CDR3 protein: CASNPAPGRVPAF
CDR3 DNA: TGTGCCAGTAACCCCGCCCCCGGCCGGGTCCCCGCTTTT

J gene: TRBJ1-3
D gene: .
V gene: TRBV7-9
clone size: .
CDR3 protein: CASSPSGQGVVPGNTIYF
CDR3 DNA: TGTGCCAGCAGCCCCAGTGGTCAGGGCGTGGTGCCTGGAAACACCATATATTTT

J gene: TRBJ2-5
D gene: .
V gene: TRBV2
clone size: .
CDR3 protein: CASNREETQYF
CDR3 DNA: TGTGCCAGCAACAGAGAAGAGACCCAGTACTTC